This TCR beta chain was sequenced in a study of T cells expressing NK-cell markers. Making the TCR beta cDNA relied on 5'RACE template switching with UMIs. For each CDR3 protein, TCRdb gives one entry from its re-call of the 5' RACE reads, without DNA. Its table lists almost 450,000 distinct CDR3 sequences. CDR1 and CDR2 (germline): LGHDT, YNNKEL (reference sequence). This CDR3 region has 14 residues. This clonotype was sampled from a woman aged 18-70 years in good health. What was sequenced was blood T cells: a sorted CD56 or NKG2C T cell subset, CD4+ or CD8+ T cells, or bulk PBMC T cells (not recorded which). The chain joins TRBV3-1 to TRBJ2-7; lacking DNA, the TRBD1 call made by TCRdb goes unchecked. CDR3 loop: CASSQGSGIYEQYF.